This T cell receptor (beta chain) was identified during a study of cytomegalovirus exposure and HLA in healthy donors. The trim removed 4 bases at V and 4 bases at J, leaving 7 bases unmatched. The CDR3 loop spans 15 amino acids. The germline gives CDR1 SEHNR, CDR2 FQNEAQ (reference sequence). The study's findings and limits: Indistinguishable V segments, including TRBV6-2 and TRBV6-3, were excluded. Reported performance of the classifier showed diagnosis of cytomegalovirus status with high specificity and sensitivity.

A note on this clone: No antigen is known for it.

Primers for the PCR totalled 60 Vbeta and 13 Jbeta. Assay: immunoSEQ multiplex PCR; the TCRdb copy retains only in-frame clones and omits some. This sample yields roughly 180,000 clones, of which over 70% are seen a single time; about 1.9% belongs to the top ten. The sequence was collected from a woman under 30 in good health and CMV-seropositive. Sequencing input: PBMCs. The chain employs TRBV7-9 and TRBJ2-7; 10 bases match TRBD1. The CDR3 spells CASSSPTGGDYEQYF. CDR3 sequence (DNA): TGTGCCAGCAGCTCCCCGACAGGGGGCGATTACGAGCAGTACTTC.